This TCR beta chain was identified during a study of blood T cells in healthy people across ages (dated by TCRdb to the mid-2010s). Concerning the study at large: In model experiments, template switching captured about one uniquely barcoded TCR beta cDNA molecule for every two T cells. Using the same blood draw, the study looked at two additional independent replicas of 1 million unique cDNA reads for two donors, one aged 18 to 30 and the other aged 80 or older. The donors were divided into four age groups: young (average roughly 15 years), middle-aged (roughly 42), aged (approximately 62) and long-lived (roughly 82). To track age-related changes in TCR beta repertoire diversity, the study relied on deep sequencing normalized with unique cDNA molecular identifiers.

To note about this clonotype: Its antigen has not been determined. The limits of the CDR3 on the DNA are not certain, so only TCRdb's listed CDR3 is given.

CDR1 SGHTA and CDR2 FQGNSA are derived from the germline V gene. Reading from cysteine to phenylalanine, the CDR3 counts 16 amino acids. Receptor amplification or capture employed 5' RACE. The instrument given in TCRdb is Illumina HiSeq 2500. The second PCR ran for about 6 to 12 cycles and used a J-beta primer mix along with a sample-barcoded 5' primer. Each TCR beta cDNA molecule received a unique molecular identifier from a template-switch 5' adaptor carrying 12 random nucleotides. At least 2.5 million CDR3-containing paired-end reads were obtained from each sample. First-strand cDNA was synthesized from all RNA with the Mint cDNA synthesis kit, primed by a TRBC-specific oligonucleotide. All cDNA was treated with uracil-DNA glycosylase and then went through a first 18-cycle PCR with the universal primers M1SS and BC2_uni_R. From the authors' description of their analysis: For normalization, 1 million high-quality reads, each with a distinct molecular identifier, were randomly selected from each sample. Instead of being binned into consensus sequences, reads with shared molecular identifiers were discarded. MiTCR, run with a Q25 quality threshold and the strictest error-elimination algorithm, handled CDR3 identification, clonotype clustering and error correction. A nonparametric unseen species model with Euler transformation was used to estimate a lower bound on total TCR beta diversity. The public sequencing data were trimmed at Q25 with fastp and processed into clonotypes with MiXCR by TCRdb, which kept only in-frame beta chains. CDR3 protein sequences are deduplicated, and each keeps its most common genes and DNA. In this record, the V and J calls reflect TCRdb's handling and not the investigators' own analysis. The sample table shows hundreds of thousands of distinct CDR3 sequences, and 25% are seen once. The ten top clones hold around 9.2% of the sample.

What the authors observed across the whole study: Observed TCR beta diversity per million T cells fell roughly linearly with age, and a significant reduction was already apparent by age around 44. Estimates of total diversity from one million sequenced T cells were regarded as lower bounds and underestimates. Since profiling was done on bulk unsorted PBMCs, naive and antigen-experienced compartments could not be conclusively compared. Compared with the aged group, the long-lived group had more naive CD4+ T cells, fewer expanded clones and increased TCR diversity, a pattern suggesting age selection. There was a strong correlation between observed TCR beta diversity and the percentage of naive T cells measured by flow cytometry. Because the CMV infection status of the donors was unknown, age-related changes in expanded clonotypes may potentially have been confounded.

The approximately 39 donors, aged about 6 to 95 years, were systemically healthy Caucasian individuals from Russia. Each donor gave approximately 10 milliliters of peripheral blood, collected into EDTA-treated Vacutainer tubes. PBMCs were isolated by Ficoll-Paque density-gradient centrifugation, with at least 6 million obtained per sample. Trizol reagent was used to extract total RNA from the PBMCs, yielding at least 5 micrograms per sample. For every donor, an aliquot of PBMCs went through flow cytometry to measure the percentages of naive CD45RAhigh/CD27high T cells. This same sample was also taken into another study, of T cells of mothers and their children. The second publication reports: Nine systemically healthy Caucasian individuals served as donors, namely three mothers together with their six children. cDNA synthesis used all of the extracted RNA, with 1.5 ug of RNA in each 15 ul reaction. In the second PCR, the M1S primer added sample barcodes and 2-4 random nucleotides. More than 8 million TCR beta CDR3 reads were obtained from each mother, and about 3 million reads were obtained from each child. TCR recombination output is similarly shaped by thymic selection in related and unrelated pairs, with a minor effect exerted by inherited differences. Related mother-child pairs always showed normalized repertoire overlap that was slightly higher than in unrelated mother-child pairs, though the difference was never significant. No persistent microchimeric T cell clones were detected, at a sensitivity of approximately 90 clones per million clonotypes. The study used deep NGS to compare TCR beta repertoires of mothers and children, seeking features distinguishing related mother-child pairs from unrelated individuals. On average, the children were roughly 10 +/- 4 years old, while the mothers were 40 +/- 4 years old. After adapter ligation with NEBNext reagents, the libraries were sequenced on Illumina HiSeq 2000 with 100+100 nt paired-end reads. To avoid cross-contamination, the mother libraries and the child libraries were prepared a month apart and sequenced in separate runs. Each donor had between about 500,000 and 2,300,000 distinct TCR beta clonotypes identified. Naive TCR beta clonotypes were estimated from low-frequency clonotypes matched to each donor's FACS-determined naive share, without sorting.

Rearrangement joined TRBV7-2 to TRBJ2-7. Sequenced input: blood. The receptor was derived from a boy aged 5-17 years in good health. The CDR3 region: CASSFLGTGATYEQYF.